This T cell receptor (beta chain) was found in a study of CD8+ T cells in alopecia areata. Looking at the study overall: Treated patients were given oral tofacitinib, which was dosed at 5 to 10 mg twice daily. Whole-study findings and limits: Higher clonality and more expanded CD8+ clones appeared in lesional than normal scalp. In patients, TCRs were shared less clearly than in mice, and HLA may possibly be involved.

Germline V gene data show CDR1 as MNHEY and CDR2 as SVGAGI. J lost 6 bases, V lost 6 bases, and 4 bases had no gene match. This CDR3 comprises 12 residues. Sequencing relied on a cDNA template that was reverse transcribed from extracted RNA. TCRdb's table, derived via immunoSEQ multiplex PCR, lists solely in-frame clones and lacks some. Here the sample spans approximately 12,000 clones, around 60% being singletons. It was from alopecia areata patients that lesional scalp punch biopsies and peripheral blood were collected. Remarks on this clone: The antigen is undetermined.

The sequence was collected from a human donor with alopecia areata. The V and J genes are TRBV6-5 and TRBJ1-2; 7 bases agree with TRBD1. Material: skin. In DNA, the CDR3 is TGTGCCAGCAGGACCACAGGGGATGGCTACACCTTC. Protein sequence: CASRTTGDGYTF.